This T cell receptor beta chain was documented in a study of CD8 T cells in Susac syndrome (dated by TCRdb to the late 2010s). For context, the study as a whole: Among the Susac syndrome patients who were sequenced, clinically active disease was present in six and clinical remission was observed in about eight. At the time of blood withdrawal, Susac syndrome patients were either therapy-naive, taking corticosteroids (with some also receiving IVIg), or on IVIg alone. Repertoire sequencing was used to test whether CD8+ T cell activation and differentiation in Susac syndrome was antigen driven. CD8+ T cell repertoire clonality was compared between eleven to twelve healthy donors, approximately 14 Susac syndrome patients and around 16 multiple sclerosis patients.

On the study overall, not on this receptor specifically: Some 15 and five Susac-specific public clones were found in the total CD8+ and CD8+ TEMRA repertoires, respectively. The TCR sequencing and HLA analysis was acknowledged to have included a relatively small number of individuals. Susac syndrome CD8+ repertoires showed clonal expansion, highest in CD8+ TEMRA cells and greater in clinically active than remitting patients.

RNA was extracted using the RNeasy kit, and roughly 0.5 to 1 ug of the RNA was reverse transcribed with random hexamers. TCR beta CDR3 regions were amplified with the immunoSEQ multiplex PCR assay covering 54 Vbeta and 13 Jbeta segments. PCR amplification bias was corrected by using a synthetic template baseline for primer optimization and computational correction. Regarding the original processing steps: Reads were annotated to V, D and J genes according to IMGT and were analyzed with immunoSEQ Analyzer, with only productive sequences retained. Clonality was computed as one minus Shannon entropy normalized by log2 of the number of productive unique sequences. Public and private clones were assessed among the 100 most prevalent clones of each patient and control. A clone was defined as Susac-specific if it was absent from the healthy and MS cohorts, from over a thousand published viral clones and from other ImmuneACCESS disease sequences. TCRdb reanalyzed the raw reads on its own, using fastp at Q25 for trimming and MiXCR for clone calling, and kept in-frame beta chains. Rows merge per CDR3 protein into single entries with the most common DNA and genes. None of the V and J calls come from the authors' own analysis; TCRdb made them. The table for this sample lists about 53,000 distinct CDR3 sequences; approximately 95% of them were counted only once. Of the sample, 0.75% is held by the ten largest clones.

High-throughput TCR beta sequencing profiled peripheral blood CD8+ and CD4+ T cells from healthy donors, Susac syndrome patients and multiple sclerosis patients. The Susac syndrome patients fulfilled recently defined diagnostic criteria for either definite or probable disease. Bulk CD8+ and CD4+ T cells were purified by magnetic negative isolation, whereas CD8+ TEMRA cells were enriched by FACS. Blood was collected in EDTA tubes and processed within 24 hours, with PBMCs isolated through density gradient centrifugation. PBMCs intended for TCR sequencing were cryopreserved in liquid nitrogen and thawed later in a water bath at 37 degrees C. The sorted or isolated CD4+, CD8+ and CD8+ TEMRA cells reached a purity of at least 90%. A note on this clonotype: Its specific antigen is unknown. Base-call qualities are not available, and no considerably larger clone is one nucleotide away.

The junction shows trimming of 2 bases on V and 5 bases on J, plus 6 bases between the germline ends. Via the germline V gene, CDR1 is SGDLS and CDR2 YYNGEE. The CDR3 runs 12 residues from the cysteine to the phenylalanine. Only the CDR3 region is kept as DNA, spanning 36 bases read in frame from base 1. The chain is encoded by TRBV9 joined to TRBJ2-3; no D gene can be assigned with confidence. The specimen was CD8+ T cells from PBMCs. The TCR originated in a human donor with Susac syndrome. The CDR3 in this case is CASSVVRDTQYF. The nucleotide sequence reads TGTGCCAGCAGCGTCGTGAGAGATACGCAGTATTTT.